This passage covers 20 T cell receptor beta chains from one sample sequenced in a study of identical twins. One entry per CDR3 protein results from TCRdb running MiXCR on the 5' RACE reads. The data contain about 520,000 distinct CDR3 sequences, approximately 22% of them singletons. These records were also assigned to another study, of T cells expressing NK-cell markers.

Sequences were obtained from CD4+ T cells sorted from blood. These receptors were collected from a woman between 18 and 29 years old in good health.

The gene calls are TRBV20-1 and TRBJ1-3, with 11 bases that match TRBD1. This CDR3 has 14 residues. Germline V gene sequence: CDR1 DFQATT, CDR2 SNEGSKA (reference sequence). Unmatched junction bases numbered 2, after V lost 3 bases and J lost 4 bases. The CDR3 here is CSARDRGHGNTIYF. The CDR3 DNA is TGCAGTGCTAGGGACAGGGGGCACGGAAACACCATATATTTT.

This clonotype was found many times. V and J are TRBV20-1 and TRBJ1-5; D remains ambiguous. Germline CDR1 DFQATT, CDR2 SNEGSKA (reference sequence). V lost 7 bases, J lost 2 bases, and 15 bases lay in between. The CDR3 extends over 14 amino acids. The CDR3 loop reads CSVAPQVGNQPQHF. In nucleotides, the CDR3 is TGCAGTGTCGCGCCTCAGGTGGGCAATCAGCCCCAGCATTTT.

The sample holds a few counts of this clonotype. This rearrangement joins TRBV18 to TRBJ2-7; no reliable D call. Trimming took 3 bases from V and 2 from J, leaving 8 bases between them. This CDR3 comprises 13 residues. The germline V gene encodes CDR1 KGHSH and CDR2 LQKENI. The CDR3 region has the DNA TGTGCCAGCTCACCGGAAGGGACCTACGAGCAGTACTTC. Translated: CASSPEGTYEQYF.

The gene calls are TRBV12-2 and TRBJ2-7. TRBV12-2 is shown as a pseudogene. The CDR3 is 12 amino acids. The DNA of the CDR3 is TGTGCAAGTCGCTTATGCCGGCTCGAGCAGTACTTC. As protein: CASRLCRLEQYF.

This clonotype was recorded at least ten times. This chain uses TRBV20-1 with TRBJ2-4, with D possibly being TRBD2 (6 bases). Between the trimmed V and J ends, which lost 1 base and 8 bases, there was a span of 9 bases. CDR1 and CDR2 (germline): DFQATT, SNEGSKA (reference sequence). The CDR3 length is 12 residues. CDR3 sequence (DNA): TGCAGTGCTAGAGGACTAGGAGACATTCAGTACTTC. Its translation is CSARGLGDIQYF.

V is TRBV6-1 and J is TRBJ2-1, with D perhaps matching TRBD2 (5 bases). The CDR3 contains 14 residues. V lost 8 bases to trimming and J lost 3 bases, with 14 bases between them. Germline V gives CDR1 MNHNS, CDR2 SASEGT. CDR3 bases: TGTGCCAGCGGGCTTCGGAGCGGCTACAATGAGCAGTTCTTC. Protein sequence: CASGLRSGYNEQFF.

V and J are TRBV3-1 and TRBJ2-1, with 12 positions matching TRBD2. CDR3 length: 17 residues. Germline V gene data show CDR1 as LGHDT and CDR2 as YNNKEL (reference sequence). V shed 4 bases and J 7 bases; nucleotides not matched to a gene: 11. The CDR3 nucleotides read TGTGCCAGCAGCCTCCTAGCGGGAGGGCCCATGGATAATGAGCAGTTCTTC. Protein product: CASSLLAGGPMDNEQFF.

This clonotype was counted between two and nine times. The J gene is TRBJ2-2, the V gene TRBV12-3 or TRBV12-4, with D perhaps matching TRBD2 (6 bases). The CDR3 runs 15 residues. The V end lost 5 bases, the J end lost 4 bases, and 14 bases lay between the germline ends. The CDR3 DNA reads as TGTGCCAGCAGTGGGGGGACTTATTCCACCGGGGAGCTGTTTTTT. Its protein is CASSGGTYSTGELFF.

This clonotype has ten or more counts. The J gene is TRBJ2-1, the V gene TRBV20-1; TRBD2 might be the D (6 bases). The CDR3 spans 16 residues. Trimming cost V 0 bases and J 2 bases, with 14 bases left between them. Per germline, CDR1 DFQATT and CDR2 SNEGSKA (reference sequence). The CDR3 DNA sequence: TGCAGTGCTAGAGATCCCGGGAGTATCACCTACAATGAGCAGTTCTTC. The encoded protein is CSARDPGSITYNEQFF.

The chain has TRBV4-3 and TRBJ1-1; D is uncertain. Trimming shortened V by 0 bases and J by 6 bases, and 11 bases separated the two germline ends. CDR1 and CDR2 from the germline V gene are LGHNA and YSLEER. There are 14 residues in the CDR3. The DNA of the CDR3 is TGCGCCAGCAGCCAAGATAGGTTTGGCGCTGAAGCTTTCTTT. As protein: CASSQDRFGAEAFF.

The V and J genes are TRBV3-1 and TRBJ2-1; TRBD1 is a possible D gene (5 bases). Germline V gene lookup returns CDR1 LGHDT and CDR2 YNNKEL (reference sequence). The length of the CDR3 is 15 residues. V lost 4 bases to trimming and J lost 0 bases, with 10 bases between them. CDR3: CASSPQGTSYNEQFF. CDR3 DNA sequence: TGTGCCAGCAGCCCTCAGGGTACCTCCTACAATGAGCAGTTCTTC.

This clonotype turned up a few times. The rearrangement links TRBV12-3 or TRBV12-4 to TRBJ1-5; D is undetermined. V was clipped by 2 bases and J by 4 bases, with 6 bases between them. CDR3 length: 13 amino acids. The DNA of the CDR3 is TGTGCCAGCAGTTTAAGACGGAATCAGCCCCAGCATTTT. Translation: CASSLRRNQPQHF.

This clonotype was detected a few times. The chain recombines TRBV29-1 with TRBJ2-7; no definite D call. CDR1 is SQVTM and CDR2 is ANQGSEA in the germline V gene. V was shortened by 7 bases and J by 2 bases, with 15 bases between the two germline ends. The CDR3 contains 13 residues. The CDR3 DNA follows: TGCAGCGCCAATCTGGCCAGTCCCTACGAGCAGTACTTC. This codes for CSANLASPYEQYF.

This CDR3 is CASSLRPGLAGGPVSTDTQYF. Written as DNA, the CDR3 is TGTGCCAGCAGCTTGAGGCCGGGACTAGCGGGAGGGCCGGTTTCGACAGATACGCAGTATTTT. The chain combines TRBV5-4 with TRBJ2-3; 16 nucleotides agree with TRBD2. The CDR3 is 21 amino acids. J was trimmed by 3 bases and V by 1 base; bases with no gene match: 14. Germline lookup yields CDR1 SGHNT and CDR2 YYREEE (reference sequence).

This chain connects TRBV20-1 to TRBJ2-3, with TRBD2 identical over 9 bases. Germline V lookup: CDR1 DFQATT, CDR2 SNEGSKA (reference sequence). V shed 5 bases and J 1 base; nucleotides not matched to a gene: 7. CDR3 length equals 15 residues. CDR3 region: CSAPGLARGTDTQYF. Here the CDR3 DNA reads TGCAGTGCTCCGGGACTAGCTCGGGGCACAGATACGCAGTATTTT.

In DNA form, the CDR3 reads TGCAGTGCTAGAGCCGGGACAGGTACCCACGAGCAGTACTTC. Protein product: CSARAGTGTHEQYF. This chain joins TRBV20-1 and TRBJ2-7; 8 nucleotides match TRBD1. Germline V gene lookup returns CDR1 DFQATT and CDR2 SNEGSKA (reference sequence). Trimming took 1 base from V and 5 from J; bases not matched to a gene: 7. This CDR3 is 14 amino acids long.

This clonotype was observed a few times. In DNA form, the CDR3 reads TGTGCCAGCAAACCCTCGGTAGAGCGGGAGTGGACCTACAATGAGCAGTTCTTC. Amino acid sequence: CASKPSVEREWTYNEQFF. This sequence joins TRBV6-2 or TRBV6-3 and TRBJ2-1; the match to TRBD2 covers 8 bases. This CDR3 has 18 amino acids. Germline trimming cut 7 bases from V and 2 bases from J; bases unmatched to any gene: 16. Germline V gene sequence: CDR1 MNHEY, CDR2 SVGEGT.

This clonotype showed up just a few times. CDR3 residues: CASSFVGDEKLFF. CDR3 nucleotides: TGTGCCAGCAGCTTCGTCGGGGACGAAAAACTGTTTTTT. V gene TRBV5-6 combines with J gene TRBJ1-4, with TRBD1 as a possible D gene (5 bases). Germline values: CDR1 SGHDT, CDR2 YYEEEE. The CDR3 is made up of 13 amino acids. With 2 bases removed from V and 8 bases from J, the gap between germline ends came to 10 bases.

This clonotype came up a few times. This chain uses TRBV18 with TRBJ2-1; 8 bases match TRBD2. This CDR3 is 16 amino acids long. Losses at the gene ends were 8 bases for V and 0 bases for J; bases not matched to a gene: 9. Looked up from germline, CDR1 is KGHSH and CDR2 is LQKENI. The CDR3 here is CASSPSAGDSYNEQFF. The CDR3 DNA follows: TGTGCCAGCAGCCCTTCAGCGGGAGACTCCTACAATGAGCAGTTCTTC.

This clonotype has a count of ten or more. V gene TRBV5-1 combines with J gene TRBJ2-7; D call uncertain. The V and J ends lost 4 bases and 3 bases respectively, with 11 bases between them. The CDR3 covers 13 residues. Looked up from germline, CDR1 is SGHRS and CDR2 is YFSETQ. The CDR3 bases are TGCGCCAGCAGCCTCCAATCGAGCTACGAGCAGTACTTC. It codes for CASSLQSSYEQYF.